The 19 T cell receptor beta chains in this list originate from one sample, sequenced in a study of T cell repertoires in cytomegalovirus infection. TCRdb used MiXCR to reprocess the reads, holding one entry per CDR3 protein. The data show almost 300,000 distinct CDR3 sequences, around 9.6% seen once. Source material: PBMCs. The receptor source for this set is a human donor in good health (CMV status not recorded). Some clones in this sample may be carry-over from other donors' samples.

This clonotype was seen repeatedly, ten times or more. The rearrangement links TRBV6-5 to TRBJ2-1, with 14 bases aligning to TRBD2. V shed 2 bases and J 10 bases; nucleotides not matched to a gene: 4. This CDR3 contains 15 residues. Germline V gene data show CDR1 as MNHEY and CDR2 as SVGAGI. The CDR3 region has the DNA TGTGCCAGCAGTTACCTGGGACTAGCGGGGGCAGAGCAGTTCTTC. Its protein product is CASSYLGLAGAEQFF.

This clonotype was observed at least ten times. The rearrangement joins TRBV7-2 to TRBJ1-5; D is perhaps TRBD1 (5 bases). The germline V and J ends were trimmed by 5 bases and 4 bases, with 15 bases remaining between them. The CDR3 sequence is 15 residues long. CDR1 is SGHTA and CDR2 is FQGNSA in the germline V gene. CDR3 sequence reads: CASSPSRAANQPQHF. The DNA for the CDR3 is TGTGCCAGCAGCCCATCCAGGGCCGCGAATCAGCCCCAGCATTTT.

This clonotype was recorded many times. V is TRBV7-2 and J is TRBJ1-2, with D tentatively TRBD1 (5 bases). CDR1 SGHTA and CDR2 FQGNSA come from the germline V gene. With 5 bases removed from V and 4 bases from J, the gap between germline ends came to 8 bases. CDR3 length: 12 amino acids. The CDR3, as DNA: TGTGCCAGCAGCGGGACGGTCTATGGCTACACCTTC. This gives the protein CASSGTVYGYTF. Together with reference TRBV7-2 and TRBJ1-2, the CDR3 gives the full variable domain: GAGVSQSPSNKVTEKGKDVELRCDPISGHTALYWYRQSLGQGLEFLIYFQGNSAPDKSGLPSDRFSAERTGGSVSTLTIQRTQQEDSAVYLCASSGTVYGYTFGSGTRLTVV.

This clonotype was picked up many times. J is TRBJ2-2 and V is TRBV11-2; D gene unclear. The CDR3 length is 14 residues. The germline V gene encodes CDR1 SGHAT and CDR2 FQNNGV. V was pared by 1 base and J by 5 bases, with 8 bases between. In DNA form, the CDR3 reads TGTGCCAGCAGCTTAGTGTCACTAACCGGGGAGCTGTTTTTT. This codes for CASSLVSLTGELFF. The whole variable domain, filled in from reference TRBV11-2 and TRBJ2-2, reads EAGVAQSPRYKIIEKRQSVAFWCNPISGHATLYWYQQILGQGPKLLIQFQNNGVVDDSQLPKDRFSAERLKGVDSTLKIQPAKLEDSAVYLCASSLVSLTGELFFGEGSRLTVL.

This clonotype showed up many times. V is TRBV29-1 and J is TRBJ1-5, with 8 nucleotides matching TRBD1. CDR1 SQVTM and CDR2 ANQGSEA come from the germline V gene. V dropped 2 bases and J dropped 11; count of bases not matched to a gene: 8. CDR3 length: 13 amino acids. The CDR3 DNA reads TGCAGCGTTGAAATACAGGGGGACAGGACCCAGCATTTT. Translating gives CSVEIQGDRTQHF.

This clonotype came up many times. The chain is built from TRBV5-1 and TRBJ1-1; 7 bases line up with TRBD1. CDR1 SGHRS and CDR2 YFSETQ come from the germline V gene. This CDR3 has 17 amino acids. Trimming removed 1 base from V and 0 bases from J; junction bases left unmatched: 9. For the CDR3, the DNA is TGCGCCAGCAGCTTGATCGGACAGGAGTACATGAACACTGAAGCTTTCTTT. It is translated as CASSLIGQEYMNTEAFF.

Only a few counts were recorded for this clonotype. V is TRBV28 and J is TRBJ1-1; no firm D call. CDR3 size: 14 residues. V shed 3 bases and J shed 3 bases, with 11 bases lying between them. Germline-derived CDR1 and CDR2 are MDHEN and SYDVKM. The CDR3 DNA sequence: TGTGCCAGCAGTTTGACATCAGCGGACACTGAAGCTTTCTTT. This gives the protein CASSLTSADTEAFF.

This clonotype occurred many times. The CDR3 nucleotides are TGTGCCAGCTCAATTCGGACGGTTTCGCAAGAGACCCAGTACTTC. Its protein product is CASSIRTVSQETQYF. The gene calls are TRBV18 and TRBJ2-5; D remains unclear. CDR1 is KGHSH and CDR2 is LQKENI in the germline V gene. This CDR3 spans 15 amino acids. V was trimmed by 5 bases and J by 2 bases, leaving 15 bases between them. Drawing the rest from reference TRBV18 and TRBJ2-5, the complete variable domain is NAGVMQNPRHLVRRRGQEARLRCSPMKGHSHVYWYRQLPEEGLKFMVYLQKENIIDESGMPKERFSAEFPKEGPSILRIQQVVRGDSAAYFCASSIRTVSQETQYFGPGTRLLVL.

At least ten counts were recorded for this clonotype. This sequence joins TRBV6-2 or TRBV6-3 and TRBJ2-1; perhaps D is TRBD1 or TRBD2 (5 bases each). V dropped 6 bases and J dropped 1 base, with 16 bases sitting between them. CDR1 and CDR2 from the germline V gene are MNHEY and SVGEGT. CDR3 length: 16 amino acids. CDR3 sequence reads: CASRGVSPLSYNEQFF. CDR3 coding DNA: TGTGCCAGCAGGGGGGTTAGTCCCCTTTCCTACAATGAGCAGTTCTTC.

This clonotype was counted many times. The V gene is TRBV7-2, the J gene TRBJ2-7; TRBD1 matches 8 bases. The V and J ends lost 2 bases and 2 bases, in that order; junction bases with no gene match: 2. Germline CDR1 and CDR2: SGHTA and FQGNSA. This CDR3 is built from 14 residues. This CDR3 is CASSLMTGAYEQYV. The CDR3 nucleotides are TGTGCCAGCAGCTTAATGACAGGGGCCTACGAGCAGTACGTC.

This clonotype was seen at least ten times. The J gene is TRBJ2-3, the V gene TRBV29-1, with a possible D match to TRBD2 (5 bases). V dropped 7 bases and J dropped 2 bases, with 13 bases sitting between them. The CDR3 spans 13 residues. Germline V gene data show CDR1 as SQVTM and CDR2 as ANQGSEA. CDR3 residues: CSGAGRVTDTQYF. The CDR3 nucleotides are TGCAGCGGTGCGGGTAGGGTCACAGATACGCAGTATTTT.

This clonotype was detected ten times or more. The chain couples TRBV2 to TRBJ2-1; perhaps TRBD1 as D (5 bases). CDR1 and CDR2 from the germline V gene are SNHLY and FYNNEI. V gave up 4 bases and J gave up 4 bases, with 14 bases separating them. This CDR3 has 15 amino acids. Written as DNA, the CDR3 is TGTGCCAGCAGTGGGCCGACAGCTAATTACAATGAGCAGTTCTTC. It translates to CASSGPTANYNEQFF. The full variable domain, in which reference TRBV2 and TRBJ2-1 provide the parts outside the CDR3, is EPEVTQTPSHQVTQMGQEVILRCVPISNHLYFYWYRQILGQKVEFLVSFYNNEISEKSEIFDDQFSVERPDGSNFTLKIRSTKLEDSAMYFCASSGPTANYNEQFFGPGTRLTVL.

The table lists this clonotype with many counts. The chain carries TRBV10-3 and TRBJ2-2; 7 bases are a match to TRBD1. Trimming took 6 bases from V and 5 from J; bases not matched to a gene: 9. Germline V lookup: CDR1 ENHRY, CDR2 SYGVKD. The CDR3 runs to 15 residues. This CDR3 reads CAISDGQEVTGELFF. Written as DNA, the CDR3 is TGTGCCATCAGCGACGGACAGGAGGTAACCGGGGAGCTGTTTTTT.

This clonotype showed up just once. With a much larger clone just one base away, this may be a read error. The gene calls are TRBV14 and TRBJ2-5; 9 bases align to TRBD2. Germline-derived CDR1 and CDR2 are SGHDN and FVKESK. CDR3 length equals 16 residues. CDR3 loop: CANSQEWRGGLETQYF. The CDR3, as DNA: TGTGCCAACAGCCAAGAATGGCGGGGGGGCCTGGAGACCCAGTACTTC. Full variable domain (remainder filled in from reference TRBV14 and TRBJ2-5): EAGVTQFPSHSVIEKGQTVTLRCDPISGHDNLYWYRRVMGKEIKFLLHFVKESKQDESGMPNNRFLAERTGGTYSTLKVQPAELEDSGVYFCANSQEWRGGLETQYFGPGTRLLVL.

The V and J genes are TRBV18 and TRBJ2-7, with D possibly being TRBD1 (6 bases). The V end was cut by 0 bases, the J end by 0 bases, with 9 bases between. The CDR3 is 15 amino acids. Germline loops: CDR1 KGHSH, CDR2 LQKENI. This chain's CDR3 is CASSPPRGSSYEQYF. The CDR3 DNA is TGTGCCAGCTCACCACCGAGGGGGAGCTCCTACGAGCAGTACTTC.

This clonotype showed up just a few times. The chain couples TRBV5-6 to TRBJ1-1, with D possibly TRBD1 on 6 matching bases. V was cut by 4 bases and J by 0 bases, with 10 bases left in between. The CDR3 is 14 residues long. The germline V gene has CDR1 SGHDT and CDR2 YYEEEE. CDR3 loop: CASSEDSMNTEAFF. Here the CDR3 DNA reads TGTGCCAGCAGCGAGGACAGCATGAACACTGAAGCTTTCTTT.

This clonotype has ten or more counts. The chain combines TRBV5-4 with TRBJ2-1, with a possible D match to TRBD1 (6 bases). Germline V CDR1 and CDR2: SGHNT, YYREEE (reference sequence). The CDR3 contains 13 residues. Trimming removed 1 base from V and 9 bases from J, with 11 bases in between. The CDR3 protein is CASSLTGLGEQFF. Here the CDR3 DNA reads TGTGCCAGCAGCTTGACAGGGTTAGGTGAGCAGTTCTTC.

This clonotype was seen more than once but under ten times. This chain links TRBV29-1 with TRBJ2-1; 9 bases align to TRBD2. With 7 bases clipped from V and 4 bases from J, the junction kept 11 bases outside the gene matches. CDR1 and CDR2 (germline): SQVTM, ANQGSEA. The CDR3 totals 15 residues. The CDR3 DNA sequence: TGCAGCGCACCCCCAGCGGGGGGTCGGTACAATGAGCAGTTCTTC. It is translated as CSAPPAGGRYNEQFF.

The CDR3: CATSDVGGYGYTF. As DNA, the CDR3 is TGTGCCACCAGTGATGTGGGAGGCTATGGCTACACCTTC. The chain joins TRBV24-1 to TRBJ1-2, with D unresolved. Germline assignment: CDR1 KGHDR and CDR2 SFDVKD. The CDR3 is 13 amino acids. Between the trimmed V and J ends, which lost 3 bases and 4 bases, there was a span of 8 bases.